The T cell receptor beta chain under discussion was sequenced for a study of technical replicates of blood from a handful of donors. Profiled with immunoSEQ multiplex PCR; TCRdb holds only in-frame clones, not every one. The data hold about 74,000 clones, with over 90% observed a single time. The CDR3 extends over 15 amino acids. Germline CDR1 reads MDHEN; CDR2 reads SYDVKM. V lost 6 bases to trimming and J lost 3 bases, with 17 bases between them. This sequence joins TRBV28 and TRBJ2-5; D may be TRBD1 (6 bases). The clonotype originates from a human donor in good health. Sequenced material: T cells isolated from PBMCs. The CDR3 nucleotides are TGTGCCAGCAGCGATCCAAACAGGGTGAAAGAGACCCAGTACTTC. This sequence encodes CASSDPNRVKETQYF.